The clone carrying this T cell receptor beta chain has a handful of counts. TCRdb re-analysed the 5' RACE reads in MiXCR, keeping a single row per CDR3 protein. This table holds about 240,000 distinct CDR3 sequences, about 7% found once. The sample is drawn from a study of T cells after yellow fever vaccination. The CDR3 is 17 amino acids. V was clipped by 4 bases and J by 2 bases; unmatched bases: 8. CDR1 and CDR2 (germline): KGHDR, SFDVKD. The rearrangement links TRBV24-1 to TRBJ2-3; TRBD2 matches 10 bases. The sequenced sample was CD4+ T cells sorted from PBMCs, obtained 15 days after the yellow fever booster vaccination. This TCR was sampled from a man between 25 and 39 years old who received the YFV17D yellow fever vaccine. Here the CDR3 DNA reads TGTGCCACCAGTGAATCTAGAGCGGGGGGGGTCACAGATACGCAGTATTTT. Its translation is CATSESRAGGVTDTQYF.